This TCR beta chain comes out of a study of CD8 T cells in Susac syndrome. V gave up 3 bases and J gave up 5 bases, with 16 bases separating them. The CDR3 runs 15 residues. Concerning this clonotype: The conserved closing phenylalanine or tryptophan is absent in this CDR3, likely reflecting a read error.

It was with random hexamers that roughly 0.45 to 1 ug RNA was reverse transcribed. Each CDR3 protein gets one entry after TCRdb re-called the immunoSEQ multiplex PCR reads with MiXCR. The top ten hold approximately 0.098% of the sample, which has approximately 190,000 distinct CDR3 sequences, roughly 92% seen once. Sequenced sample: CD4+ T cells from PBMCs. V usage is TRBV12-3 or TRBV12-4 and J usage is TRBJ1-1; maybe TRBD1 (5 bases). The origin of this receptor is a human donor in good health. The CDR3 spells CASSFSGKSWTEAFL. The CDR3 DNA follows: TGTGCCAGCAGTTTTTCAGGGAAGAGTTGGACTGAAGCTTTCCTT.